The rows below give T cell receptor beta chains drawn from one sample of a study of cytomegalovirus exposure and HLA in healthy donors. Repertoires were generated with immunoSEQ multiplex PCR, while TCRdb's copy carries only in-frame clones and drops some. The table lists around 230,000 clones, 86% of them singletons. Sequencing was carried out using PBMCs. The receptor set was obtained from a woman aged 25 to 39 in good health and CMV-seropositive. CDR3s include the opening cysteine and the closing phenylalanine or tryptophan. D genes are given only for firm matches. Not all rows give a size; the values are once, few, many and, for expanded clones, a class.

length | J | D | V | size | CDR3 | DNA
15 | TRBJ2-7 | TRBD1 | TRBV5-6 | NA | CASSPGQGWSYEQYF | TGTGCCAGCAGCCCGGGACAGGGGTGGTCATACGAGCAGTACTTC
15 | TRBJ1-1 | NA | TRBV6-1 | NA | CASSEVFGAYTEAFF | TGTGCCAGCAGTGAAGTATTTGGGGCCTACACTGAAGCTTTCTTT
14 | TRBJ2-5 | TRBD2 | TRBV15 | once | CATSRPGRQETQYF | TGTGCCACCAGCAGACCCGGGAGGCAAGAGACCCAGTACTTC
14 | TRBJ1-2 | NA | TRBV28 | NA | CASSSSGINYGYTF | TGTGCCAGCAGTTCCTCGGGAATTAACTATGGCTACACCTTC
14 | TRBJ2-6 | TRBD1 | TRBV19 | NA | CASSMGQGTNVLTF | TGTGCCAGTAGTATGGGACAGGGAACCAACGTCCTGACTTTC
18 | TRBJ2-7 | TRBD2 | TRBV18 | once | CASSPQQLRETGSYEQYF | TGTGCCAGCTCACCACAACAATTGCGGGAGACGGGCTCCTACGAGCAGTACTTC
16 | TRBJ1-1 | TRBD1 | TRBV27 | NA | CASSPGTGDPDTEAFF | TGTGCCAGCAGCCCCGGGACAGGGGATCCGGACACTGAAGCTTTCTTT
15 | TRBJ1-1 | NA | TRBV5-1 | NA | CASSPWEAPNTEAFF | TGCGCCAGCAGCCCCTGGGAGGCGCCGAACACTGAAGCTTTCTTT
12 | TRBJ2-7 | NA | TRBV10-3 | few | CAISDDTRPQYF | TGTGCCATCAGTGACGACACCCGCCCGCAGTACTTC
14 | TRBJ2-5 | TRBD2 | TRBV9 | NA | CASSGLAGIETQYF | TGTGCCAGCAGCGGACTAGCGGGAATAGAGACCCAGTACTTC
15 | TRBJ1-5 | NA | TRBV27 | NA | CASSLDGSADQPQHF | TGTGCCAGCAGTTTAGATGGTTCCGCAGATCAGCCCCAGCATTTT
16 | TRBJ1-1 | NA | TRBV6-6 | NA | CASSLNPGQLNTEAFF | TGTGCCAGCAGCCTCAACCCGGGACAACTGAACACTGAAGCTTTCTTT
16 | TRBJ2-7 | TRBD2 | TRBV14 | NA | CASSHGLAGGDYEQYF | TGTGCCAGCAGCCATGGCCTAGCGGGAGGAGATTACGAGCAGTACTTC
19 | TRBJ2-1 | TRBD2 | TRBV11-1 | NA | CASSLVSLAETGSYNEQFF | TGTGCCAGCAGCTTAGTTTCACTAGCGGAGACCGGGTCCTACAATGAGCAGTTCTTC
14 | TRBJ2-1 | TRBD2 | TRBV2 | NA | CASSPLAGDREQFF | TGTGCCAGCAGTCCACTAGCGGGAGACAGGGAGCAGTTCTTC
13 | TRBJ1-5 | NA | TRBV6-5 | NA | CASSRSSNQPQHF | TGTGCCAGCAGTCGTTCCTCTAATCAGCCCCAGCATTTT
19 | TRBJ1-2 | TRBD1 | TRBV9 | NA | CASTLSPNSGTGSRYGYTF | TGTGCCAGCACCCTCTCCCCAAATTCCGGGACAGGATCTCGGTATGGCTACACCTTC
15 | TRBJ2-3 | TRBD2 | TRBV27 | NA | CASSFSAGGGGTQYF | TGTGCCAGCAGTTTCTCAGCGGGAGGAGGAGGCACGCAGTATTTT
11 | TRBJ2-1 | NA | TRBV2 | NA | CASTPDNEQFF | TGTGCCAGCACCCCTGACAATGAGCAGTTCTTC
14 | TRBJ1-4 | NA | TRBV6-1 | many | CASSEMRTDEKLFF | TGTGCCAGCAGTGAAATGAGGACAGACGAAAAACTGTTTTTT
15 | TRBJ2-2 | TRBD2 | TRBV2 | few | CASSSTSGSNGELFF | TGTGCCAGCAGTTCTACTAGCGGGAGTAACGGGGAGCTGTTTTTT
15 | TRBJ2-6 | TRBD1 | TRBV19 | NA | CASGDRGAGANVLTF | TGTGCCAGTGGGGACAGGGGAGCTGGGGCCAACGTCCTGACTTTC
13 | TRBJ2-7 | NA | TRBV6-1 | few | CASGGVYSYEQYF | TGTGCCTCCGGCGGCGTTTACTCCTACGAGCAGTACTTC
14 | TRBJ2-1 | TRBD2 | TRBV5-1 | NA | CASSLGASGDTGFF | TGCGCCAGCAGCTTGGGGGCTAGCGGGGACACAGGGTTCTTC
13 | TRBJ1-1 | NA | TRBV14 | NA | CASSQESGSEAFF | TGTGCCAGCAGCCAAGAATCGGGTAGTGAAGCTTTCTTT
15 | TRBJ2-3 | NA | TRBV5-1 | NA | CASSPTGSGTDTQYF | TGCGCCAGCAGCCCTACTGGGAGTGGAACAGATACGCAGTATTTT
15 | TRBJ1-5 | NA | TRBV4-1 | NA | CASSQMGQSNQPQHF | TGCGCCAGCAGCCAGATGGGACAAAGCAATCAGCCCCAGCATTTT
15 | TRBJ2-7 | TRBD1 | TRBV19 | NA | CASSRWGQGSYEQYF | TGTGCCAGTAGTAGATGGGGACAGGGCTCCTACGAGCAGTACTTC
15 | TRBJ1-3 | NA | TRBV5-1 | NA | CASSLGTSSGNTIYF | TGCGCCAGCAGCTTGGGGACTAGCTCTGGAAACACCATATATTTT
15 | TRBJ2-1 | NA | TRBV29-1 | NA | CSAGTFSSSYNEQFF | TGCAGCGCTGGGACTTTTTCGAGCTCCTACAATGAGCAGTTCTTC
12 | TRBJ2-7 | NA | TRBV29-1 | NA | CSVEDNSYEQYF | TGCAGCGTTGAAGACAACTCCTACGAGCAGTACTTC
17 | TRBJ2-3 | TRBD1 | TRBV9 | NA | CASSPGQASRSTDTQYF | TGTGCCAGCAGCCCAGGACAGGCCTCCCGAAGCACAGATACGCAGTATTTT
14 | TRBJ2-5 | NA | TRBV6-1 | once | CASSRQAGLETQYF | TGTGCCAGCAGTAGACAGGCCGGGCTTGAGACCCAGTACTTC
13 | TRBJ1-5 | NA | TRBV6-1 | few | CASSQDSVQPQHF | TGTGCCAGCAGTCAAGACTCGGTCCAGCCCCAGCATTTT
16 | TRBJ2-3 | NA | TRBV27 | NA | CASSFSWGDRADTQYF | TGTGCCAGCAGTTTTTCCTGGGGGGATCGGGCAGATACGCAGTATTTT
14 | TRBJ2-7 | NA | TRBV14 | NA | CASSPWGGSYEQYF | TGTGCCAGCAGCCCCTGGGGCGGCTCCTACGAGCAGTACTTC
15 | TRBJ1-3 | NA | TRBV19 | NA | CASSVDRQTRNTIYF | TGTGCCAGTAGTGTGGACAGACAAACAAGAAACACCATATATTTT
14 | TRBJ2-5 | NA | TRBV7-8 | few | CASSSGHLQETQYF | TGTGCCAGCAGCTCAGGACACCTCCAAGAGACCCAGTACTTC
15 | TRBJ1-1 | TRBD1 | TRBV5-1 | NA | CASARDREGDTEAFF | TGCGCCAGCGCCCGGGACAGGGAGGGGGACACTGAAGCTTTCTTT
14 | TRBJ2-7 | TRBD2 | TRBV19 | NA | CASSGTSGRGEQYF | TGTGCCAGTAGCGGGACTAGCGGGAGGGGCGAGCAGTACTTC
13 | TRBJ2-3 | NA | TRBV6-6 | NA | CASSYPPGDTQYF | TGTGCCAGCAGTTACCCACCCGGGGATACGCAGTATTTT
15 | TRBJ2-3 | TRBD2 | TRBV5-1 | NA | CASSLGGGSTDTQYF | TGCGCCAGCAGCTTGGGGGGGGGAAGCACAGATACGCAGTATTTT
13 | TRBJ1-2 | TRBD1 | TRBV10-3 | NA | CAIQWQGANGYTF | TGTGCCATCCAGTGGCAGGGGGCAAATGGCTACACCTTC
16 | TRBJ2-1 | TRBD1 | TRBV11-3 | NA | CASSLDRGPLYNEQFF | TGTGCCAGCAGCCTCGACAGGGGGCCTTTATACAATGAGCAGTTCTTC
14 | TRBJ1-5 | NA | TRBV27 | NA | CASSFNPGGQPQHF | TGTGCCAGCAGTTTTAACCCGGGGGGGCAGCCCCAGCATTTT
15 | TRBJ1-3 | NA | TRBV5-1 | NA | CASSREGNSGNTIYF | TGCGCCAGCAGCAGGGAGGGGAACTCTGGAAACACCATATATTTT
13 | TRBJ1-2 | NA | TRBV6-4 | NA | CASSDYRSYGYTF | TGTGCCAGCAGTGACTATAGGAGCTATGGCTACACCTTC
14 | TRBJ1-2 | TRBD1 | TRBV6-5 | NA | CASSLTGYSYGYTF | TGTGCCAGCAGCCTGACAGGGTATTCCTATGGCTACACCTTC
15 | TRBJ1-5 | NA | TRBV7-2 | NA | CASSLERGRGQPQHF | TGTGCCAGCAGCTTAGAACGGGGAAGAGGGCAGCCCCAGCATTTT